This entry lists 2 T cell receptor beta chains sequenced from one sample in a study of Graves' ophthalmopathy and Graves' hyperthyroidism. Amplification of TCR beta CDR3 regions used RNA transcripts. First-round RT-PCR employed HTBI primers, with a second-round multiplex PCR after it. TCRdb itself ran the multiplex PCR reads through MiXCR, one entry per CDR3 protein. The repertoire holds over a million distinct CDR3 sequences, with about 38% as singletons. The sequencing sample was made of peripheral blood or thyroid tissue (not recorded which). These receptors were collected from an adult man with Graves' hyperthyroidism.

This clonotype was detected many times. The chain uses TRBV9 and TRBJ1-5; no firm D call. The CDR3 is made up of 13 amino acids. Deletions cut 0 bases from V and 7 bases from J, with 8 bases between. CDR1 and CDR2 from the germline V gene are SGDLS and YYNGEE. The CDR3 DNA reads TGTGCCAGCAGCGTAGACATCATGCAGCCCCAGCATTTT. This sequence encodes CASSVDIMQPQHF.

This clonotype was picked up a small number of times. The chain has TRBV19 and TRBJ2-3; D is perhaps TRBD1 (6 bases). The germline gives CDR1 LNHDA, CDR2 SQIVND (reference sequence). V lost 5 bases, J lost 1 base, and 22 bases lay in between. The CDR3 is 18 amino acids. The CDR3 DNA is TGTGCCAGTAGTCCCCGGGACAAGGCTTACGGGCGCACAGATACGCAGTATTTT. It codes for CASSPRDKAYGRTDTQYF.